This T cell receptor beta chain was recovered during a study of siplizumab effects on memory and regulatory T cells. TCRdb's copy holds only in-frame clones and misses some; the assay was immunoSEQ multiplex PCR. The repertoire holds 100,000 to 110,000 clones, about 94% seen once, with over 1% in the top ten. Germline trimming cut 1 base from V and 0 bases from J; bases unmatched to any gene: 2. Germline loops: CDR1 MGHRA, CDR2 YSYEKL. The CDR3 extends over 16 amino acids. The chain joins TRBV4-1 to TRBJ1-4; TRBD1 agrees at 7 bases. What was sequenced was non-Treg CD4+ T cells sorted from blood. This TCR came from a human donor in good health. The CDR3 bases are TGCGCCAGCAGCCAAGGGGACAGAGCAACTAATGAAAAACTGTTTTTT. It translates to CASSQGDRATNEKLFF.